The present T cell receptor (beta chain) was sequenced within a study of CD8 T cells in ankylosing spondylitis. Overall study results and limits: A TCR beta motif made of fewer than 10 highly homologous variants seemed typical of ankylosing spondylitis blood.

In TCRdb, the 5' RACE reads were re-called with MiXCR into one record per CDR3 protein. The table shows more than 600,000 distinct CDR3 sequences, with around a fifth occurring only once. Turning to this clonotype: Its antigen remains unknown.

The sample was blood, either unsorted or a sorted T cell fraction (not recorded which). The receptor comes from a male donor with ankylosing spondylitis.

The CDR3 DNA is TGCGCCAGCAGCCAGGAGTCGATTTTCCGGGACAGGGGTCCGTACAATGAGCAGTTCTTC. It is translated as CASSQESIFRDRGPYNEQFF. This chain joins TRBV4-1 and TRBJ2-1; 10 nucleotides line up with TRBD1. V lost 3 bases, J lost 4 bases, and 18 bases stayed unmatched. The CDR3 sequence is 20 residues long. CDR1 is MGHRA, CDR2 YSYEKL, per germline.